The 28 T cell receptor beta chains below were found in one sample sequenced in a study of blood T cell repertoires in COVID-19. Data came from immunoSEQ multiplex PCR; TCRdb stores just in-frame clones and leaves some out. Of about 160,000 clones listed, 82% are singletons. The sample taken for sequencing was peripheral blood. The receptors come from a woman in her thirties or forties with COVID-19, enrolled during active disease.

The rearrangement links TRBV14 to TRBJ2-1; 8 bases fit TRBD1. This CDR3 is built from 15 residues. Germline CDR1 and CDR2: SGHDN and FVKESK. Trimming removed 4 bases from V and 9 bases from J; junction bases left unmatched: 11. DNA for the CDR3: TGTGCCAGCAGCCCAGCGGATGGACAGGGCGTTGAGCAGTTCTTC. Translating gives CASSPADGQGVEQFF.

The CDR3 protein is CSVDQTGATF. DNA of the CDR3: TGCAGCGTTGACCAGACAGGAGCCACCTTC. The chain couples TRBV29-1 to TRBJ1-2; tentative D call: TRBD1 (6 bases). V lost 3 bases, J lost 13 bases, and 12 bases lay in between. The CDR3 length is 10 residues. Germline V gene sequence: CDR1 SQVTM, CDR2 ANQGSEA. The full variable domain, completed using reference TRBV29-1 and TRBJ1-2, is SAVISQKPSRDICQRGTSLTIQCQVDSQVTMMFWYRQQPGQSLTLIATANQGSEATYESGFVIDKFPISRPNLTFSTLTVSNMSPEDSSIYLCSVDQTGATFGSGTRLTVV.

The genes are TRBV6-2 or TRBV6-3 and TRBJ2-1; 8 bases map to TRBD2. Trimming removed 2 bases from V and 6 bases from J; junction bases left unmatched: 9. Germline assignment: CDR1 MNHEY and CDR2 SVGEGT. This CDR3 has 16 amino acids. CDR3 DNA sequence: TGTGCCAGCAGTTACGTCAAAGCGGGAGTAGGCAATGAGCAGTTCTTC. This codes for CASSYVKAGVGNEQFF.

The chain joins TRBV7-8 to TRBJ1-1; D is perhaps TRBD1 (6 bases). The CDR3 is 14 amino acids. Trimming stripped 1 base from V and 1 base from J, with 7 bases between. Per germline, CDR1 SGHVS and CDR2 FQNEAQ. This chain's CDR3 is CASSLGQANTEAFF. The CDR3 coding sequence is TGTGCCAGCAGCTTAGGACAGGCGAACACTGAAGCTTTCTTT.

CDR3 nucleotides: TGTGCCTGGAGACGACAGGGAGAGACTGAAGCTTTCTTT. It encodes CAWRRQGETEAFF. The genes are TRBV30 and TRBJ1-1; the match to TRBD1 covers 7 bases. The J segment lost 5 bases and the V segment lost 3 bases, leaving 6 bases of the junction unmatched. CDR3 size: 13 residues. Germline CDR1 and CDR2: GTSNPN and SVGIG (reference sequence). The entire variable domain, with the rest obtained from reference TRBV30 and TRBJ1-1, is as follows: SQTIHQWPATLVQPVGSPLSLECTVEGTSNPNLYWYRQAAGRGLQLLFYSVGIGQISSEVPQNLSASRPQDRQFILSSKKLLLSDSGFYLCAWRRQGETEAFFGQGTRLTVV.

This sequence joins TRBV20-1 and TRBJ2-7; D ambiguous. This CDR3 comprises 11 residues. Germline V lookup: CDR1 DFQATT, CDR2 SNEGSKA (reference sequence). Deletions cut 4 bases from V and 3 bases from J, with 7 bases between. CDR3 in amino acids: CSAKDGYEQYV. The CDR3 region has the DNA TGCAGTGCTAAAGACGGCTACGAGCAGTACGTC.

This rearrangement joins TRBV19 to TRBJ1-2, with a tentative D call TRBD1 (6 bases). The CDR3 runs to 13 residues. V was trimmed by 7 bases and J by 3 bases, leaving 12 bases between them. Germline-derived CDR1 and CDR2 are LNHDA and SQIVND (reference sequence). CDR3 DNA sequence: TGTGCCAGTAAGAACAGGGCGGACTATGGCTACACCTTC. Translation: CASKNRADYGYTF.

This clone has just one count. CDR3 region: CASGLATGTTQEETQYF. The CDR3 coding sequence is TGTGCTAGTGGTTTGGCGACCGGGACAACCCAAGAAGAGACCCAGTACTTC. The V gene is TRBV12-5, the J gene TRBJ2-5, with a weak D call TRBD1 (6 bases). This CDR3 region has 17 residues. Trimming cost V 1 base and J 3 bases, with 18 bases left between them. The V gene's germline CDR1 is LGHNT and CDR2 FRNRAP.

Comments on this clone: A junction end diverges from the germline sequence, so it may reflect a read error. The J gene is TRBJ2-1, the V gene TRBV7-7; no clear D. This CDR3 comprises 18 residues. Germline values: CDR1 SSHAT, CDR2 FNYEAQ (reference sequence). CDR3 loop: CASSLEAASYYSYNEQFF. The CDR3 DNA reads as TGTGCTAGCAGCTTAGAGGCGGCGTCCTACTACTCCTACAATGAGCAGTTCTTC.

The chain carries TRBV15 and TRBJ2-5, with D possibly being TRBD2 (5 bases). The CDR3 consists of 13 residues. Germline CDR1 LNHNV, CDR2 YYDKDF (reference sequence). The V and J ends lost 5 bases and 5 bases respectively, with 12 bases between them. The DNA for the CDR3 is TGTGCCACCAGCGCCGCCGGGGTCGAGACCCAGTACTTC. Its translation: CATSAAGVETQYF.

The chain carries TRBV19 and TRBJ2-6, with 12 bases identical to TRBD2. The CDR3 covers 22 residues. V lost 8 bases, J lost 1 base, and 21 bases stayed unmatched. Germline values: CDR1 LNHDA, CDR2 SQIVND (reference sequence). The CDR3 DNA is TGTGCCAGTTCGCCGAATCACCGACTAGCGGGGGCCCGACAGTCTGGGGCCAACGTCCTGACTTTC. Its translation: CASSPNHRLAGARQSGANVLTF.

The chain recombines TRBV3-1 (or the pseudogene TRBV3-2) with TRBJ2-1; 10 bases align to TRBD2. J lost 9 bases, V lost 8 bases, and 7 bases had no gene match. The V gene's germline CDR1 is LGHDT and CDR2 YNNKEL (reference sequence). This CDR3 has 13 residues. CDR3 region: CASAVGLATEQFF. For the CDR3, the DNA is TGTGCCAGCGCGGTGGGACTAGCGACTGAGCAGTTCTTC.

The chain links TRBV2 to TRBJ1-4, with TRBD1 as a possible D gene (6 bases). The CDR3 extends over 12 amino acids. Trimming shortened V by 4 bases and J by 14 bases, and 14 bases separated the two germline ends. Germline assignment: CDR1 SNHLY and CDR2 FYNNEI. CDR3 residues: CASSAKQGSLFF. In DNA, the CDR3 is TGTGCCAGCAGTGCGAAACAGGGCAGTCTGTTTTTT.

The chain employs TRBV9 and TRBJ2-2; the match to TRBD2 covers 9 bases. The germline V gene has CDR1 SGDLS and CDR2 YYNGEE. The CDR3 runs to 17 residues. With 1 base clipped from V and 1 base from J, the junction kept 5 bases outside the gene matches. CDR3 sequence (DNA): TGTGCCAGCAGCGTAACGGGACTAGCCTTGAACACCGGGGAGCTGTTTTTT. It codes for CASSVTGLALNTGELFF. The entire variable domain, with the rest obtained from reference TRBV9 and TRBJ2-2, is as follows: DSGVTQTPKHLITATGQRVTLRCSPRSGDLSVYWYQQSLDQGLQFLIQYYNGEERAKGNILERFSAQQFPDLHSELNLSSLELGDSALYFCASSVTGLALNTGELFFGEGSRLTVL.

This chain uses TRBV6-2 or TRBV6-3 with TRBJ2-5; TRBD2 is a possible D gene (6 bases). The CDR3 extends over 12 amino acids. V gave up 6 bases and J gave up 5 bases, with 10 bases separating them. The germline V gene has CDR1 MNHEY and CDR2 SVGEGT. The CDR3 reads CASSFRGETQYF. In DNA form, the CDR3 reads TGTGCCAGCAGCTTCCGGGGGGAGACCCAGTACTTC.

This rearrangement joins TRBV6-4 to TRBJ2-1; 14 bases align to TRBD2. Trimming took 2 bases from V and 9 from J; bases not matched to a gene: 0. The CDR3 runs 14 residues. Germline loops: CDR1 MRHNA, CDR2 SNTAGT. CDR3: CASSDGLAGGEQFF. The DNA for the CDR3 is TGTGCCAGCAGTGACGGACTAGCGGGAGGTGAGCAGTTCTTC.

V and J are TRBV29-1 and TRBJ1-5; 7 nucleotides match TRBD1. The CDR3 has 12 residues. Germline trimming cut 6 bases from V and 7 bases from J; bases unmatched to any gene: 6. CDR1 is SQVTM and CDR2 is ANQGSEA in the germline V gene. The DNA of the CDR3 is TGCAGCGTGCAGACAGGGAACCAGCCCCAGCATTTT. This codes for CSVQTGNQPQHF. The complete variable domain, with remaining parts taken from reference TRBV29-1 and TRBJ1-5, reads SAVISQKPSRDICQRGTSLTIQCQVDSQVTMMFWYRQQPGQSLTLIATANQGSEATYESGFVIDKFPISRPNLTFSTLTVSNMSPEDSSIYLCSVQTGNQPQHFGDGTRLSIL.

The V and J genes are TRBV27 and TRBJ1-3; 9 bases map to TRBD1. Germline loops: CDR1 MNHEY, CDR2 SMNVEV (reference sequence). Trimming cost V 6 bases and J 6 bases; bases outside gene matches: 9. The CDR3 consists of 15 residues. CDR3 sequence reads: CASSFTGQGLNTIYF. CDR3 DNA: TGTGCCAGCAGCTTCACTGGACAGGGGTTAAACACCATATATTTT.

This chain links TRBV25-1 with TRBJ2-1; 11 bases are a match to TRBD2. Germline CDR1 reads MGHDK; CDR2 reads SYGVNS. Trimming removed 6 bases from V and 7 bases from J; junction bases left unmatched: 8. The length of the CDR3 is 15 residues. The CDR3 spells CASRALAGASNEQFF. CDR3 in DNA: TGTGCCAGCAGAGCACTAGCGGGAGCTAGTAATGAGCAGTTCTTC.

The V gene is TRBV5-4, the J gene TRBJ2-7; 10 nucleotides line up with TRBD2. The CDR3 is 16 residues long. Looked up from germline, CDR1 is SGHNT and CDR2 is YYREEE (reference sequence). V trimming: 4 bases; J trimming: 1 base; junction bases outside the gene matches: 8. The CDR3 is CASSHSNSGRSYEQYF. CDR3 sequence (DNA): TGTGCCAGCAGCCATTCTAATAGCGGGAGGTCCTACGAGCAGTACTTC.

The chain uses TRBV7-3 and TRBJ1-6; D possibly corresponds to TRBD1 (6 bases). The V gene lost 5 bases and the J gene lost 7 bases, with 12 bases spanning the gap. Germline lookup yields CDR1 SGHTA and CDR2 FQGTGA. This CDR3 region has 14 residues. CDR3 sequence reads: CASSHVGANSPLHF. CDR3 nucleotides: TGTGCCAGCAGCCACGTGGGGGCAAATTCACCCCTCCACTTT.

The sample holds many counts of this clone. The chain has TRBV19 and TRBJ2-2; possible D gene TRBD2, 5 bases. The CDR3 loop spans 13 amino acids. Germline loops: CDR1 LNHDA, CDR2 SQIVND (reference sequence). V shed 10 bases and J shed 4 bases, with 13 bases lying between them. Here the CDR3 DNA reads TGTGCCACCATGGGGAGATCCACCGGGGAGCTGTTTTTT. Its translation: CATMGRSTGELFF.

The chain carries TRBV7-6 and TRBJ2-1, with D maybe TRBD1 (7 bases). Trimming removed 0 bases at V and 6 bases at J, with 15 bases between. This CDR3 has 16 amino acids. CDR1 is SGHVS and CDR2 is FNYEAQ in the germline V gene. CDR3 loop: CASSLARAGGINEQFF. The CDR3 coding sequence is TGTGCCAGCAGCTTAGCGCGGGCAGGGGGGATCAATGAGCAGTTCTTC.

CDR3 nucleotides: TGTGCCAGCAGCCCCTTATGGGCTGTGGAGACCCAGTACTTC. This codes for CASSPLWAVETQYF. The V call is TRBV7-2, the J call TRBJ2-5, with unresolved D. Looked up from germline, CDR1 is SGHTA and CDR2 is FQGNSA. The germline V and J ends were trimmed by 5 bases and 5 bases, with 15 bases remaining between them. There are 14 residues in the CDR3.

CDR3 nucleotides: TGTGCCAGCAGCGCCCCACAGAGCACCGGGGAGCTGTTTTTT. Amino acids: CASSAPQSTGELFF. This rearrangement joins TRBV9 to TRBJ2-2; D gene unclear. CDR1 SGDLS and CDR2 YYNGEE come from the germline V gene. The ends were cut back, 3 bases at V and 4 bases at J, with 10 bases in the middle. CDR3 length: 14 residues.

This chain links TRBV5-5 with TRBJ2-1; D perhaps matches TRBD2 (6 bases). The V end was cut by 1 base, the J end by 0 bases, with 11 bases between. Germline V CDR1 and CDR2: SGHKS, YYEKEE (reference sequence). CDR3 length: 16 amino acids. The CDR3 DNA reads TGTGCCAGCAGCTTGTTAGCGGCAAGCTCCTACAATGAGCAGTTCTTC. Translating it yields CASSLLAASSYNEQFF.

V is TRBV28 and J is TRBJ2-7; TRBD2 is a possible D gene (7 bases). This CDR3 region has 15 residues. V was trimmed by 7 bases and J by 3 bases, leaving 19 bases between them. Germline V gene lookup returns CDR1 MDHEN and CDR2 SYDVKM. This CDR3 is CASTTPGGRLYEQYF. The CDR3 bases are TGTGCCAGCACTACCCCGGGGGGCAGACTCTACGAGCAGTACTTC.

The rearrangement joins TRBV2 to TRBJ1-1; D ambiguous. The V gene's germline CDR1 is SNHLY and CDR2 FYNNEI. Trimming stripped 4 bases from V and 1 base from J, with 7 bases between. CDR3 size: 13 residues. The CDR3 reads CASSGERNTEAFF. In DNA, the CDR3 is TGTGCCAGCAGTGGGGAGCGGAACACTGAAGCTTTCTTT.